Listed here are 10 T cell receptor beta chains from one sample, sequenced in a study of regulatory T cells in long-lasting Graves disease. Combining iRepertoire HTBI primers with Arm-PCR of CDR3 regions, the authors built TCR beta libraries. TCRdb passed the multiplex PCR reads through MiXCR, listing each CDR3 protein once. This sample has 350,000 to 400,000 distinct CDR3 sequences, with under 20% found just once. Time point described: newly diagnosed GD, antithyroid drugs for less than 3 months. PBMC RNA was the source of the TCR library. The same sample was also used in a study of T cells in Graves' hyperthyroidism and ophthalmopathy.

The specimen comprised peripheral blood mononuclear cells (PBMCs), sampled at new diagnosis, from a patient treated with antithyroid drugs. All receptors come from a woman aged 18 to 35 with Graves disease.

This clonotype was found a few times. The V call is TRBV29-1, the J call TRBJ2-1, with 7 positions matching TRBD2. V gave up 4 bases and J gave up 7 bases; unmatched junction bases: 10. The germline V gene encodes CDR1 SQVTM and CDR2 ANQGSEA. This CDR3 region has 14 residues. The CDR3 DNA reads TGCAGCGTTGGTGGGGGGGAACTACATAATGAGCAGTTCTTC. Protein sequence: CSVGGGELHNEQFF.

CDR3 in DNA: TGTGCCAGCAGCCAAGATTGGGCTAGCGGGGACACAGATACGCAGTATTTT. Its protein product is CASSQDWASGDTDTQYF. The chain recombines TRBV4-2 with TRBJ2-3; 9 bases line up with TRBD2. V shed 0 bases, J shed 2 bases, and the junction held 6 bases outside the gene matches. This CDR3 is built from 17 residues. CDR1 is LGHNA and CDR2 is YNFKEQ in the germline V gene.

There are many counts of this clonotype. The chain uses TRBV6-1 and TRBJ1-1, with 9 bases matching TRBD1. Germline V lookup: CDR1 MNHNS, CDR2 SASEGT. The CDR3 has 16 amino acids. The junction had 11 bases not matched to a gene; V was cut back by 7 bases and J by 2 bases. Here the CDR3 reads CASTGSGQGPNTEAFF. CDR3 nucleotides: TGTGCCAGCACCGGCTCGGGACAGGGCCCCAACACTGAAGCTTTCTTT.

This clonotype has ten or more counts. The chain uses TRBV11-2 and TRBJ2-4; 12 nucleotides agree with TRBD1. The CDR3 spans 19 residues. J gave up 6 bases and V 0 bases, and 12 bases lay outside the gene matches. Germline V CDR1 and CDR2: SGHAT, FQNNGV. Here the CDR3 reads CASSLEGVGTGGAGNIQYF. In nucleotides, the CDR3 is TGTGCCAGCAGCTTAGAAGGTGTTGGGACAGGGGGCGCAGGAAACATTCAGTACTTC.

This clonotype was counted many times. The genes are TRBV20-1 and TRBJ2-7; weak D call: TRBD2 (6 bases). From germline, CDR1 is DFQATT and CDR2 SNEGSKA (reference sequence). V was trimmed by 0 bases and J by 6 bases, leaving 15 bases between them. The CDR3 length is 14 residues. The CDR3, as DNA: TGCAGTGCTAGAGATGGGGGGTTCTCTGGCGAGCAGTACTTC. Translating gives CSARDGGFSGEQYF.

The table lists this clonotype with many counts. The V gene is TRBV6-1, the J gene TRBJ2-5; 7 bases are a match to TRBD1. The CDR3 totals 15 residues. The V gene's germline CDR1 is MNHNS and CDR2 SASEGT. J was trimmed by 5 bases and V by 5 bases; bases with no gene match: 11. The CDR3 DNA follows: TGTGCCAGCAGTCAGCATAGGGGGCCCGGGGAGACCCAGTACTTC. It yields the protein CASSQHRGPGETQYF.

This clonotype has ten or more counts. The genes are TRBV12-3 or TRBV12-4 and TRBJ2-5, with TRBD2 matching 9 bases. J was trimmed by 5 bases and V by 3 bases; bases with no gene match: 4. The CDR3 has 14 residues. Here the CDR3 reads CASSFRGGAETQYF. In nucleotides, the CDR3 is TGTGCCAGCAGTTTCCGCGGGGGGGCCGAGACCCAGTACTTC.

This clonotype has at least ten counts. The chain couples TRBV20-1 to TRBJ2-7; D might be TRBD2 (5 bases). V was cut by 4 bases and J by 2 bases, with 15 bases left in between. The CDR3 has 14 residues. Germline CDR1 is DFQATT and CDR2 is SNEGSKA (reference sequence). The CDR3: CSATRVQRTYEQYF. The CDR3 DNA follows: TGCAGTGCTACGCGGGTCCAGCGGACCTACGAGCAGTACTTC.

This clonotype has more than one count but fewer than ten. The chain recombines TRBV9 with TRBJ2-5, with 10 bases fitting TRBD2. V shed 4 bases and J 4 bases; nucleotides not matched to a gene: 4. The length of the CDR3 is 14 residues. CDR1 and CDR2 from the germline V gene are SGDLS and YYNGEE. The CDR3 reads CASSTLAGIETQYF. CDR3 nucleotides: TGTGCCAGCAGCACACTAGCGGGAATAGAGACCCAGTACTTC.

This clonotype showed up just a few times. The gene calls are TRBV20-1 and TRBJ2-3, with TRBD2 matching over 7 bases. The ends lost 3 bases at V and 2 bases at J; junction bases unmatched: 14. Germline V lookup: CDR1 DFQATT, CDR2 SNEGSKA (reference sequence). The CDR3 is made up of 17 amino acids. The DNA for the CDR3 is TGCAGTGCTAGGGGGGGACGGCGGGGGAACCCCACAGATACGCAGTATTTT. Its translation is CSARGGRRGNPTDTQYF.